Listed below are T cell receptor beta chains from one sample, sequenced in a study of shared clonotypes between healthy human individuals. TCRdb's table, derived via immunoSEQ multiplex PCR, lists solely in-frame clones and lacks some. Among fewer than 1.6 million clones listed, just under 99% were seen once. The specimen sequenced was naive CD4+ T cells sorted from blood. All receptors come from a man aged 30 to 45 in good health. Both conserved end residues are part of each CDR3. A D gene is named only where the DNA matches it firmly. Only part of the rows carry a size: once, few, many, or a class if the clone is expanded.

CASSFRSDRAHEQYF,TGTGCCAGCAGCTTCCGGTCCGATAGGGCTCACGAGCAGTACTTC,.,TRBV7-8,TRBJ2-7,.
CASSLQGNYGYTF,TGTGCCAGCAGCTTACAGGGGAACTATGGCTACACCTTC,TRBD1,TRBV6-1,TRBJ1-2,few
CASSLLEGGTGELFF,TGTGCCAGCAGCTTACTGGAGGGAGGGACCGGGGAGCTGTTTTTT,TRBD2,TRBV11-3,TRBJ2-2,.
CASSLGRLAGVNF,TGTGCCAGCAGTTTGGGCCGACTAGCGGGCGTAAACTTC,TRBD2,TRBV28,TRBJ2-5,.
CASSQGLALEQYF,TGCGCCAGCAGCCAAGGTCTAGCATTGGAGCAGTACTTC,.,TRBV4-3,TRBJ2-7,.
CASSLIPLGQPLSYEQYF,TGTGCCAGCAGCTTGATCCCCCTAGGCCAACCCTTATCCTACGAGCAGTACTTC,.,TRBV5-4,TRBJ2-7,.
CAWRLGRGYTF,TGTGCCTGGAGGCTGGGACGTGGCTACACCTTC,.,TRBV30,TRBJ1-2,.
CATSRGQGANTIYF,TGTGCCACCAGCAGAGGTCAGGGAGCAAACACCATATATTTT,.,TRBV15,TRBJ1-3,.
CASSLFAGGNEQYF,TGTGCCAGCAGTTTATTCGCAGGGGGGAACGAGCAGTACTTC,.,TRBV27,TRBJ2-7,.
CASSADRGGQPQHF,TGTGCCAGCAGTGCCGACAGGGGAGGCCAGCCCCAGCATTTT,TRBD1,TRBV27,TRBJ1-5,.
CAISPDRGARASGTSSTDTQYF,TGTGCCATCAGCCCGGACAGGGGGGCGCGGGCTAGCGGGACCTCTAGCACAGATACGCAGTATTTT,.,TRBV10-3,TRBJ2-3,.
CASSQHPMTGLDEKLFF,TGCGCCAGCAGCCAACATCCTATGACAGGGCTGGATGAAAAACTGTTTTTT,TRBD1,TRBV4-3,TRBJ1-4,.
CASSLVFRTSSGANVLTF,TGTGCCAGCAGCTTAGTCTTCAGGACAAGCTCTGGGGCCAACGTCCTGACTTTC,.,TRBV7-8,TRBJ2-6,.
CATSRDPAISQETQYF,TGTGCCACCAGCAGAGATCCCGCAATTAGCCAAGAGACCCAGTACTTC,.,TRBV15,TRBJ2-5,.
CASSALSRGEQYF,TGTGCCAGCAGCGCCCTCAGCCGGGGCGAGCAGTACTTC,.,TRBV11-2,TRBJ2-7,.
CASSLELDPSYEQYF,TGTGCCAGCAGCTTAGAACTAGATCCCTCCTACGAGCAGTACTTC,.,TRBV7-2,TRBJ2-7,.
CASSDSPSYEQYF,TGTGCCAGCAGTGACAGCCCTTCCTACGAGCAGTACTTC,.,TRBV6-1,TRBJ2-7,.
CASSKQGRSYEQYF,TGTGCCAGCAGTAAACAGGGTCGCTCCTACGAGCAGTACTTC,.,TRBV6-5,TRBJ2-7,once
CASSVGAPRGSNEQFF,TGTGCCAGCAGCGTAGGTGCTCCCAGGGGGAGTAATGAGCAGTTCTTC,TRBD1,TRBV9,TRBJ2-1,.
CASSGWTSGSNEQFF,TGTGCCAGCAGTGGATGGACTAGCGGGTCCAATGAGCAGTTCTTC,TRBD2,TRBV6-1,TRBJ2-1,.
CASSLVPLAGGPSEQFF,TGTGCTAGCAGCTTAGTCCCCCTAGCGGGAGGGCCTAGTGAGCAGTTCTTC,TRBD2,TRBV7-7,TRBJ2-1,.
CASSARGLPSYEQYF,TGTGCCAGCAGCGCCAGAGGGCTACCTTCCTACGAGCAGTACTTC,.,TRBV7-3,TRBJ2-7,.
CASSPREKVYNEQFF,TGCGCCAGCAGCCCTCGCGAGAAGGTCTACAATGAGCAGTTCTTC,.,TRBV10-1,TRBJ2-1,.
CASSLVPGTGSYEQYF,TGCGCCAGCAGCTTGGTCCCGGGGACAGGGTCGTACGAGCAGTACTTC,TRBD1,TRBV5-1,TRBJ2-7,.
CASSLGLTSTDTQYF,TGTGCCAGCAGCTTAGGGCTAACTAGCACAGATACGCAGTATTTT,.,TRBV11-2,TRBJ2-3,once
CASIGTVANTGELFF,TGTGCCAGCATTGGGACGGTCGCGAACACCGGGGAGCTGTTTTTT,.,TRBV2,TRBJ2-2,once
CASSSQGPNEQFF,TGTGCCAGCAGCTCTCAGGGCCCCAATGAGCAGTTCTTC,.,TRBV7-8,TRBJ2-1,.
CAISVDANEKLFF,TGTGCCATCAGTGTTGATGCTAATGAAAAACTGTTTTTT,.,TRBV10-3,TRBJ1-4,.
CASGSQGPPQAFF,TGTGCTAGTGGTTCCCAGGGGCCACCGCAGGCTTTCTTT,.,TRBV12-5,TRBJ1-1,.
CASSLDTGELFF,TGTGCCAGCAGCTTGGACACCGGGGAGCTGTTTTTT,.,TRBV5-4,TRBJ2-2,.
CAWSGGFVETQYF,TGTGCCTGGAGTGGAGGGTTTGTAGAGACCCAGTACTTC,.,TRBV30,TRBJ2-5,.
CASSYSPHSGNTIYF,TGTGCCAGCAGTTACAGTCCACACTCTGGAAACACCATATATTTT,.,TRBV6-5,TRBJ1-3,once
CAISGLAGEGEQFF,TGTGCCATCAGTGGCCTAGCGGGAGAGGGTGAGCAGTTCTTC,TRBD2,TRBV10-3,TRBJ2-1,.
CASSPTRLGLDTQYF,TGTGCCAGCTCACCAACTCGGCTGGGCTTAGATACGCAGTATTTT,.,TRBV18,TRBJ2-3,.
CASSSRGEGNQPQHF,TGTGCCAGTAGTAGCCGGGGGGAAGGCAATCAGCCCCAGCATTTT,.,TRBV19,TRBJ1-5,.
CASSMALATSTDTQYF,TGCGCCAGCAGCATGGCACTAGCGACGAGTACAGATACGCAGTATTTT,TRBD2,TRBV5-1,TRBJ2-3,.
CASSWGGNTGELFF,TGCGCCAGCAGCTGGGGAGGGAACACCGGGGAGCTGTTTTTT,.,TRBV5-1,TRBJ2-2,once
CASSSHTGPRQFF,TGTGCCAGCAGCTCACATACGGGGCCTCGGCAGTTCTTC,.,TRBV7-9,TRBJ2-1,.
CASSSKGLAGANTGELFF,TGTGCCAGCAGCTCCAAGGGACTAGCGGGAGCGAACACCGGGGAGCTGTTTTTT,TRBD2,TRBV7-2,TRBJ2-2,.
CASSQTSGRPFYEQYF,TGTGCCAGCAGCCAGACTAGCGGGAGGCCCTTCTACGAGCAGTACTTC,TRBD2,TRBV7-2,TRBJ2-7,.
CASPNLAGVRETQYF,TGTGCCAGCCCGAACCTAGCGGGAGTCCGGGAGACCCAGTACTTC,TRBD2,TRBV2,TRBJ2-5,.
CASSIERGLGYTF,TGTGCCAGTAGTATAGAACGGGGGCTTGGCTACACCTTC,.,TRBV19,TRBJ1-2,.
CASRPHGAKNIQYF,TGTGCCAGCAGACCCCATGGAGCCAAAAACATTCAGTACTTC,.,TRBV28,TRBJ2-4,.
CASSRHPPTQSRTEAFF,TGTGCCAGCAGCCGTCACCCCCCTACCCAGAGCCGCACTGAAGCTTTCTTT,.,TRBV27,TRBJ1-1,.
CASSQVDGANVLTF,TGTGCCAGCAGCCAGGTGGATGGGGCCAACGTCCTGACTTTC,.,TRBV6-5,TRBJ2-6,.
CASHPREGGGWSANVLTF,TGTGCCAGCCATCCGCGAGAAGGGGGCGGTTGGTCGGCCAACGTCCTGACTTTC,TRBD1,TRBV28,TRBJ2-6,.
CASSVPRDTPSSYNEQFF,TGTGCCAGCAGCGTACCCCGGGACACCCCGAGCTCCTACAATGAGCAGTTCTTC,.,TRBV21-1,TRBJ2-1,once
CASSSRHYEQFF,TGTGCCAGCAGCTCACGACACTATGAGCAGTTCTTC,.,TRBV11-2,TRBJ2-1,.
CASSGQGGGDTQYF,TGTGCCAGCAGTGGGCAGGGTGGGGGAGATACGCAGTATTTT,.,TRBV6-1,TRBJ2-3,.
CASSLVGNTEAFF,TGTGCCAGCAGCTTAGTAGGTAACACTGAAGCTTTCTTT,.,TRBV11-3,TRBJ1-1,.
CASSSNTGDTQYF,TGTGCCAGCAGCTCAAACACAGGGGATACGCAGTATTTT,.,TRBV7-3,TRBJ2-3,once
CASSPLGQFYGYTF,TGTGCCAGCAGCCCCCTCGGACAGTTTTATGGCTACACCTTC,.,TRBV28,TRBJ1-2,.
CASSATRMNTEAFF,TGTGCCAGCAGCGCGACAAGAATGAACACTGAAGCTTTCTTT,.,TRBV9,TRBJ1-1,.